Listed below are T cell receptor beta chains from one sample, sequenced in a study of blood T cell repertoires in COVID-19. Assay used: immunoSEQ multiplex PCR; TCRdb lists only in-frame clones, some missing. The table lists 90,000 to 150,000 clones, about 89% of them singletons. The sample consisted of peripheral blood. These receptors all stem from a human donor with acute or convalescent COVID-19. The donor label of this sample is uncertain. CDR3s include the opening cysteine and the closing phenylalanine or tryptophan. Fields, in order: clone size, D gene, V gene, J gene, CDR3 protein, CDR3 DNA. The D gene is left open where the match is weak. Size is stated for part of the rows, as once, few or many counts, or as a class when the clone is expanded.

medium-sized	NA	TRBV10-3	TRBJ1-3	CAITKDSSNSGNTIYF	TGTGCCATCACCAAGGACAGCTCAAACTCTGGAAACACCATATATTTT
NA	NA	TRBV7-2	TRBJ2-7	CASSSRQSYEQYF	TGTGCCAGCAGCTCCCGACAGTCCTACGAGCAGTACTTC
NA	TRBD2	TRBV5-4	TRBJ2-3	CASSWGLAGTSDTQYF	TGTGCCAGCAGCTGGGGACTAGCGGGGACGTCAGATACGCAGTATTTT
NA	NA	TRBV5-6	TRBJ1-2	CASSFRFYGYTF	TGTGCCAGCAGCTTCAGATTCTATGGCTACACCTTC
once	NA	TRBV19	TRBJ1-5	CASRAATGLHSNQPQHF	TGTGCCAGTAGAGCCGCAACGGGACTTCATAGCAATCAGCCCCAGCATTTT
NA	NA	TRBV5-6	TRBJ2-7	CASSLLDTGHYEQYF	TGTGCCAGCAGCTTGTTGGATACAGGACACTACGAGCAGTACTTC
NA	NA	TRBV5-6	TRBJ1-1	CASSFASGAPRTEAFF	TGTGCCAGCAGCTTCGCCAGCGGGGCGCCTAGGACTGAAGCTTTCTTT
NA	NA	TRBV27	TRBJ1-2	CASSPRGLGGYGYTF	TGTGCCAGCAGTCCCCGGGGCTTAGGGGGCTATGGCTACACCTTC
NA	TRBD1	TRBV14	TRBJ1-1	CASSQDLGTGVNTEAFF	TGTGCCAGCAGCCAAGATCTCGGGACAGGGGTGAACACTGAAGCTTTCTTT
once	TRBD2	TRBV11-2	TRBJ2-3	CASSYLAGGLTDTQYF	TGTGCCAGCAGCTACCTAGCGGGAGGTTTAACAGATACGCAGTATTTT
NA	TRBD1	TRBV7-8	TRBJ1-5	CASSPYRDSYGSNQPQHF	TGTGCCAGCAGCCCATACCGGGACAGCTACGGTAGCAATCAGCCCCAGCATTTT
NA	NA	TRBV6-5	TRBJ2-5	CASTRSYQETQYF	TGTGCCAGCACCCGGAGTTACCAAGAGACCCAGTACTTC
NA	TRBD2	TRBV7-2	TRBJ2-3	CASSLFRSSGVTDTQYF	TGTGCCAGCAGCTTATTCCGCTCTAGCGGGGTCACAGATACGCAGTATTTT
NA	TRBD1	TRBV7-6	TRBJ1-2	CASSLGQGGYGYTF	TGTGCCAGCAGCTTGGGACAGGGTGGCTATGGCTACACCTTC
NA	NA	TRBV30	TRBJ2-6	CAWTLTSGANVLTF	TGTGCCTGGACTCTTACTTCTGGGGCCAACGTCCTGACTTTC
many	TRBD1	TRBV27	TRBJ2-3	CASRTGAVDTQYF	TGTGCCAGCAGGACAGGGGCGGTAGATACGCAGTATTTT
NA	TRBD1	TRBV12-5	TRBJ2-5	CASGLIGQAKETQYF	TGTGCTAGTGGTTTGATCGGACAGGCCAAAGAGACCCAGTACTTC
NA	TRBD2	TRBV7-8	TRBJ2-7	CASRESSAGGYEQYF	TGTGCCAGCAGGGAGTCTAGCGCGGGAGGCTACGAGCAGTACTTC